This T cell receptor beta chain originates from a study of cytomegalovirus exposure and HLA in healthy donors (dated by TCRdb to about 2017). Regarding the complete study: In an earlier analysis of fewer than 750 of the donors, 250 to 350 Gb of sequence data and 120 million or so unique TCR beta sequences from some 170 million T cells were reported. An early release that covered roughly 600 HLA-typed donors contained 300 to 350 gigabases of sequencing data and some 87 million unique TCR sequences. Of the 398 genotyped donors, roughly 80% were placed in the genetic ancestry cluster associated with self-reported Caucasian donors. The study was designed to test whether signatures of past pathogen exposure could be identified by cataloging public T cell receptors. Using immunosequencing, the study profiled T cell repertoires from roughly 650 subjects and related those repertoires to cytomegalovirus serostatus. Along with the approximately 650-subject first cohort, a separate validation cohort of 120 different subjects was used. To predict cytomegalovirus infection status, the study combined high-throughput TCR immunosequencing, statistical association of individual TCRs with disease status, and machine learning. To study patterns of TCR occurrence, a later analysis re-analyzed previously published TCR beta repertoires from around 660 donors and added high-resolution HLA genotyping. Rather than using new phenotypic data, the later analysis identified candidate immune exposures from TCR beta sequences and from how often those sequences occurred across donors. In an earlier analysis of about 590 of the donors, high-throughput TCR beta sequencing was used to judge whether each TCR beta V gene segment behaved as functional or pseudogenic. Donor age, sex, ethnicity and CMV serostatus were compiled together with the repertoire data. Genome-wide SNP genotypes for about three fifths of the roughly 670 donors were used in a later genetic analysis, which treated that subset as a discovery cohort. All discovery cohort repertoires had been generated on a single sequencing platform. Both class I and class II loci were covered by HLA typing, at four-digit resolution. The number of donors typed differed by locus, with 629-630 for A, B, C, DRB1 and DQB1, more than 500 for DQA1, over 600 for DPA1, and some 450 for DPB1. Because of strong linkage in the cohort, four or five DR-DQ haplotypes were treated as single units for association and clustering. Among 398 genotyped donors of the cohort, an average of 235,054 unique TCR beta nucleotide sequences were sequenced per donor, roughly 18% of them non-productive.

Broader findings and caveats from the paper: The cohort was sequenced for TCR beta chains only, and without alpha or paired-chain data the features that could be detected were limited. A cluster of highly shared sequence variants was judged likely to be a technical artifact of the sequencing pipeline. Three of the identified cytomegalovirus-associated TCR beta chains were confirmed in vitro to be specific for cytomegalovirus antigens. A further reported finding was that TCR beta sequences accurately predicted the HLA-A and HLA-B alleles for most subjects in the first cohort. Assigning TCR associations to individual alleles was difficult when HLA alleles, especially DR and DQ, strongly co-occurred. According to the authors, the approach could potentially be generalized to other disease states and immunological phenotypes. Roughly 15 rarely observed V segments, including chromosome 9 orphons, were excluded from the earlier analysis of several hundred of the donors because counts were too low. Across donors, most TCR sequences were observed very rarely, whereas some public TCRs were present in many individuals. Roughly uniform sequencing depth across donors was assumed in presence/absence analyses, although this assumption may not hold. Most CMV-associated TCR beta chains appeared to be HLA-restricted in a later analysis, and the HLA associations seemed to be driven largely by CMV exposure. Broadly in line with IMGT annotations, most TCR beta V segments showed up in productive rearrangements about 87% or about 30% of the time in an earlier analysis of 587 of the donors. The study listed 150 to 200 TCR beta chains as associated with cytomegalovirus. According to a later genetic analysis, donors in an Asian-associated ancestry cluster had fewer N-insertions in productive TCRs than the approximately 650-donor mean. The classifier was reported to diagnose cytomegalovirus status with high specificity and sensitivity in both the original and validation cohorts. According to a later analysis, TCR association rates differed among HLA loci, with DRB1 alleles showing the most associated TCRs and HLA-C alleles showing the fewest. CMV serostatus was the only immune exposure information available for the cohort. A later genetic analysis associated a missense DCLRE1C variant with V-gene and J-gene trimming of TCR beta chains, and an independent cohort replicated the association. Because the 87-base-pair reads could not distinguish some IMGT-functional V segments, including TRBV6-2 and TRBV6-3, those segments were excluded. Correlated functional status among segregating V segments might reflect linkage disequilibrium, but an unknown experimental factor could not be ruled out. In a later analysis, HLA-associated TCR beta chains were found to be more clonally expanded and to have lower generation probabilities than equally common non-associated chains. Specific HLA alleles were associated with 15,000 to 20,000 TCR beta sequences at a false discovery rate of 0.05 in a later analysis. Because HLA typing was unavailable for some donors at each locus, only the typed subset was used in association tests. In a later analysis, several top co-occurrence clusters were reported to appear linked to parvovirus B19, influenza, CMV and Epstein-Barr virus.

The CDR3 runs 15 residues from the cysteine to the phenylalanine. Only the CDR3 DNA stays, 45 bases, in frame from base 1. V and J are truncated by 5 bases and 4 bases respectively, leaving an intervening sequence of 17 bases. CDR1 and CDR2 are read off the germline V gene as SGHTA and FQGNSA. The cohort consisted of hundreds of healthy bone marrow donors. At the time of sampling, all cohort members were nominally healthy, though unrecorded immune exposures were likely present. The donor tested CMV seronegative, placing the donor among the 350 or so seronegative members of the cohort. A peripheral blood sample was provided by each donor, and peripheral blood mononuclear cells were used for TCR beta sequencing. Genomic DNA was extracted from the blood cell samples with the Qiagen DNeasy Blood Extraction Kit. Libraries were made using the immunoSEQ multiplex PCR assay. For the multiplex PCR, a mixture combining 60 forward primers for TCR Vbeta segments and 13 reverse primers for TCR Jbeta segments was used. A multiplex PCR assay on genomic DNA amplified the CDR3 region of rearranged TCR beta genes. The Illumina HiSeq System was used to sequence the amplified TCR beta libraries as 87-base-pair reads. The original pipeline was this. In a later analysis, some 80 million unique TCR beta chains were counted across the roughly 610 repertoires, and about 9.9 million of these chains were shared by at least two donors. Raw reads were error-corrected and collapsed into unique sequences by a nearest-neighbor algorithm in which closely related sequences were merged to remove PCR and sequencing errors. Alignment of CDR3 sequences to IMGT reference sequences was used to assign V, D and J gene segments. For a sequence to be retained, a match of at least six nucleotides to both a V gene segment and a J gene segment was required. A rearrangement counted as productive if the CDR3 had no stop codons and remained in frame with V and J, and every other rearrangement counted as non-productive. CDR3 was defined by IMGT convention, running from the second conserved V-encoded cysteine to the conserved J-encoded phenylalanine. The earlier analysis of 500 to 750 of the donors excluded any sequence lacking an unambiguous match to a single V gene segment. In an earlier analysis of approximately 550 of the donors, V segments were called functional above 56.7% productive rearrangements and were called segregating when the between-donor standard deviation exceeded 5%. A statistical classification framework was built for diagnosing cytomegalovirus status from the catalog of TCR beta chain sequences. In a later analysis, TCR nucleotide sequences were compared against IMGT/GENE-DB human TR gene sequences so that V and J genes could be assigned. In a later analysis, CDR3 sequences and most-parsimonious VDJ recombination scenarios were assigned using the TCRdist pipeline. A later analysis defined each TCR beta chain by its CDR3 amino acid sequence plus V-gene family, and excluded reads lacking a unique V-gene family. In a later analysis, 450 to 600 highly shared, low-generation-probability nucleotide sequences were removed to address suspected cross-contamination and a sequencing artifact. In a later analysis, a clonal expansion index for each public chain was calculated from normalized within-repertoire ranks of inferred template counts. In a later analysis, generation probabilities were computed using a VDJ recombination model fitted to out-of-frame rearrangements, and the results were checked against IGoR. Hypergeometric tests were used in a later analysis to score TCR-TCR, TCR-HLA and TCR-CMV co-occurrence, with a repertoire-size bias correction applied to the TCR pairs. False discovery rates were estimated in a later analysis by permuting HLA or CMV assignments 20 times. A later analysis grouped co-occurring TCRs with DBSCAN, adding TCRdist sequence similarity when clustering within HLA-allele-positive subsets. Repertoires with fewer than 30,000 or more than 120,000 public chains were left out of co-occurrence clustering, as were roughly five repertoires with anomalous nucleotide sharing. Here the immuneACCESS table is served through TCRdb, limited to in-frame sequences with V and J called. Missing clones are a known gap in these copies; in checked studies unresolved V genes cover under half, and the rest lacks a known reason. V, J and clone size were drawn from that table, and D and trimming were deduced from the DNA. The sample yields about 180,000 clones; over 70% were counted once. About 1.5% of the sample goes to the ten largest clones.

To note about this clone: Its antigen remains undetermined. Base qualities are not provided; no much larger clone lies one nucleotide away.

The sample comprised PBMCs. The chain is assembled from TRBV7-2 and TRBJ1-1; confidence is insufficient to name the D gene. The receptor comes from a man younger than 30 in good health and CMV-seronegative. The CDR3 in this case is CASSPTLSPSTEAFF. DNA sequence: TGTGCCAGCAGCCCTACCCTGAGTCCTAGCACTGAAGCTTTCTTT.